This TCR beta chain was profiled in a study of cytomegalovirus exposure and HLA in healthy donors. The length of the CDR3 is 14 residues. The J segment lost 5 bases and the V segment lost 8 bases, leaving 12 bases of the junction unmatched. Germline CDR1 SNHLY, CDR2 FYNNEI. Remarks on this clone: Its antigen remains unknown.

PCR employed 60 Vbeta and 13 Jbeta primers. Sequencing used immunoSEQ multiplex PCR; TCRdb keeps in-frame clones, though not all of them. The table lists roughly 150,000 clones, approximately 71% of them singletons. Regarding the study as a whole: In a later analysis, V- and J-gene trimming of beta chains associated with a DCLRE1C missense variant, replicated independently.

The rearrangement uses TRBV2 and TRBJ2-7, with 7 bases fitting TRBD2. The TCR originated in a young man in good health and CMV-seropositive. Sequenced material: PBMCs. The chain's CDR3 is CASCLGRESHEQYF. CDR3 coding DNA: TGTGCCAGCTGCCTCGGGCGGGAGTCCCACGAGCAGTACTTC.